Sequencing of this T cell receptor (beta chain) was carried out in a study of OX40 agonist ivuxolimab in advanced cancers. The study in broad terms: Ivuxolimab, which targeted the costimulatory receptor OX40 (CD134), was an agonistic, fully human IgG2 monoclonal antibody. Partial responses occurred in three dose-escalation patients, of whom one had hepatocellular carcinoma and two had cutaneous melanoma. The monotherapy dose-escalation portion (N ≈ 52 patients) of the phase I ivuxolimab trial is reported in the paper. Peripheral TCRbeta sequencing aimed to test whether ivuxolimab altered TCR sequence diversity and caused clonal T-cell expansion. Patients were allowed to have had prior anti-PD-1, anti-PD-L1 or anti-CTLA-4 therapy, and less than 45% of the dose-escalation patients had previously received checkpoint inhibitors. In the dose-escalation cohort, around 80% of patients were male, and the mean age was around 65 years with a range of roughly 23 to 79. Intravenous ivuxolimab was administered to patients every 2 weeks at six dose levels: 0.01, 0.1, 0.3, 1.5, 3 and 10 mg/kg. Among the 52 dose-escalation patients, approximately 20 had hepatocellular carcinoma, roughly 15 melanoma, 9 renal cell carcinoma and 9 head and neck cancer. Results the study describes overall, beyond this receptor: Antigen specificity was not determined for the clonally expanded peripheral T cells. At doses of 0.1 to 3.0 mg/kg, clonal expansion of both CD4+ and CD8+ blood T cells was observed from baseline to week 6. On average, CD8+ T cells showed more expanded clones than CD4+ T cells after ivuxolimab. Low levels of normalized T-cell clonal expansion were also shown by some nonresponding patients. In the 0.1-3.0 mg/kg groups, partial responders were among the patients with the lowest normalized peripheral clonal expansion, particularly in CD8+ T cells.

The trial excluded patients who had a history of autoimmune disease or who were on systemic immunosuppression. In every dose cohort, peripheral blood was drawn for TCR sequencing at baseline, cycle 4 day 1, and cycle 7 day 1. Samples were obtained from an open-label, multicenter, first-in-human phase I dose-escalation trial of ivuxolimab. Adults with locally advanced or metastatic head and neck squamous cell, hepatocellular, melanoma or renal cell carcinoma were enrolled in the trial. Before TCR sequencing, CD4+ and CD8+ T cells were separately sorted from peripheral blood. Taken from cysteine to phenylalanine, the CDR3 has 12 residues. Here the CDR3 DNA is all that survives: 36 bases in frame from base 1. V is pared back by 3 bases and J by 4 bases, with 10 bases lying between the germline termini. The germline V gene (reference sequence) specifies GTSNPN as CDR1 and SVGIG as CDR2. To sequence the TCRbeta CDR3 region, genomic DNA was isolated from the sorted cells. The immunoSEQ Assay was used to sequence the TCRbeta CDR3 regions. TCRdb carries this immuneACCESS record with in-frame sequences only. Its versions omit some clonotypes, under half of them owing to an unresolved V gene in the studies checked, with the rest unexplained. This sample comprises about 120,000 clones, 75% to 90% of them detected only once. The ten largest clones represent under 0.7% of the sample.

Points on this clone: The clone's antigen remains unknown. No qualities accompany the bases; no much larger clone lies one base away.

The chain links TRBV30 with TRBJ2-7, with no D gene named confidently. This sequence was found in an adult with an advanced solid tumor such as melanoma, head and neck, liver or kidney cancer. This specimen was CD4+ or CD8+ T cells sorted from blood, taken in a trial of the OX40 agonist ivuxolimab. The CDR3 here reads CAWRALGYEQYF. The DNA sequence follows: TGTGCCTGGAGGGCCTTAGGTTACGAGCAGTACTTC.